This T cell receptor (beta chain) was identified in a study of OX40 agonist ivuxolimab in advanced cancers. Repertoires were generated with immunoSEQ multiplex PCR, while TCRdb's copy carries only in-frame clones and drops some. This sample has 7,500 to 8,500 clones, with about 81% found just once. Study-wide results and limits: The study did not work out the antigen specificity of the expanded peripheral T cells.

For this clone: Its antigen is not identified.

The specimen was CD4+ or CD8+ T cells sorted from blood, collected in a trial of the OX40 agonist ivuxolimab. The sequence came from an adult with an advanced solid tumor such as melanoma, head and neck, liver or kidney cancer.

For the CDR3, the DNA is TGTGCCAGCAGTTTATCGGGGGGATCCTACGAGCAGTACTTC. This sequence encodes CASSLSGGSYEQYF. The rearrangement uses TRBV27 and TRBJ2-7; tentative D call: TRBD2 (6 bases). V was trimmed by 0 bases and J by 1 base, leaving 7 bases between them. The germline V gene encodes CDR1 MNHEY and CDR2 SMNVEV (reference sequence). The CDR3 runs 14 residues.